These 27 T cell receptor beta chains came from one sample sequenced in a study of cytomegalovirus exposure and HLA in healthy donors. The PCR contained 60 Vbeta and 13 Jbeta primers. Profiling relied on immunoSEQ multiplex PCR, and the TCRdb table lists in-frame clones only, not all of them. This sample carries about 120,000 clones, 60% to 85% of them seen once, and the ten largest clones take 2.5% to 3.5%. Sample: PBMCs. All receptors come from a woman aged 40 to 50 in good health and CMV-seropositive.

This chain connects TRBV6-6 to TRBJ2-1; a possible D gene is TRBD1 (5 bases). The germline CDR1 and CDR2 sequences are MNHNY and SVGAGI (reference sequence). Trimming left V 6 bases short and J 0 bases short, with 12 bases between. The CDR3 consists of 15 residues. CDR3 protein: CASSGLTASYNEQFF. The CDR3 nucleotides are TGTGCCAGCAGCGGGCTGACAGCCTCCTACAATGAGCAGTTCTTC.

CDR3 sequence: CASSFQGSLNQPQHF. CDR3 sequence (DNA): TGTGCCAGCAGTTTTCAGGGGTCCCTCAATCAGCCCCAGCATTTT. This sequence joins TRBV28 and TRBJ1-5; weak D call: TRBD1 (6 bases). Germline values: CDR1 MDHEN, CDR2 SYDVKM. V dropped 3 bases and J dropped 3 bases, with 12 bases sitting between them. The CDR3 extends over 15 amino acids.

The CDR3: CASSLTAGGWSTEAFF. CDR3 bases: TGTGCCAGCAGCCTCACGGCGGGGGGCTGGAGCACTGAAGCTTTCTTT. The chain links TRBV14 to TRBJ1-1; D is perhaps TRBD1 (6 bases). Germline assignment: CDR1 SGHDN and CDR2 FVKESK. V was shortened by 4 bases and J by 4 bases, with 19 bases between the two germline ends. The CDR3 contains 16 residues.

This chain joins TRBV15 and TRBJ1-4, with a possible D match to TRBD1 (5 bases). Trimming cost V 0 bases and J 8 bases, with 13 bases left between them. This CDR3 contains 15 residues. Looked up from germline, CDR1 is LNHNV and CDR2 is YYDKDF (reference sequence). CDR3 residues: CATSREGQGGEKLFF. As DNA, the CDR3 is TGTGCCACCAGCAGAGAGGGGCAGGGAGGAGAAAAACTGTTTTTT. The whole variable domain, remainder taken from reference TRBV15 and TRBJ1-4, is DAMVIQNPRYQVTQFGKPVTLSCSQTLNHNVMYWYQQKSSQAPKLLFHYYDKDFNNEADTPDNFQSRRPNTSFCFLDIRSPGLGDTAMYLCATSREGQGGEKLFFGSGTQLSVL.

This clone was found a few times. The rearrangement links TRBV7-2 to TRBJ1-2, with TRBD1 identical over 9 bases. V was clipped by 5 bases and J by 4 bases; unmatched bases: 11. Germline V gene lookup returns CDR1 SGHTA and CDR2 FQGNSA. There are 16 residues in the CDR3. The CDR3 bases are TGTGCCAGCAGCCTCCAGACAGGGGGAGGAATCTATGGCTACACCTTC. Its translation: CASSLQTGGGIYGYTF.

The genes are TRBV7-2 and TRBJ1-1; D may be TRBD1 (6 bases). This CDR3 region has 14 residues. Trimming cost V 0 bases and J 5 bases, with 10 bases left between them. The germline gives CDR1 SGHTA, CDR2 FQGNSA. The DNA of the CDR3 is TGTGCCAGCAGCTTAGCAGGGGGTTGGACTGAAGCTTTCTTT. Protein product: CASSLAGGWTEAFF.

The chain employs TRBV2 and TRBJ1-1; D uncertain. Trimming cost V 6 bases and J 0 bases, with 8 bases left between them. Germline-derived CDR1 and CDR2 are SNHLY and FYNNEI. The CDR3 loop spans 13 amino acids. CDR3 sequence reads: CASRQTLNTEAFF. The CDR3 coding sequence is TGTGCCAGCAGACAAACCCTGAACACTGAAGCTTTCTTT.

The genes are TRBV7-9 and TRBJ1-1, with 10 bases aligning to TRBD1. The CDR3 loop spans 18 amino acids. Per germline, CDR1 SEHNR and CDR2 FQNEAQ (reference sequence). J was trimmed by 1 base and V by 6 bases; bases with no gene match: 14. CDR3: CASRPRPGQGKGNTEAFF. The CDR3 DNA is TGTGCCAGCAGACCCCGACCGGGACAGGGGAAAGGGAACACTGAAGCTTTCTTT.

The chain joins TRBV6-1 to TRBJ1-5, with TRBD1 as a possible D gene (6 bases). This CDR3 contains 14 residues. Per germline, CDR1 MNHNS and CDR2 SASEGT. The V gene lost 8 bases and the J gene lost 2 bases, with 13 bases spanning the gap. The CDR3 sequence is CASLWGQGNQPQHF. The CDR3 DNA reads as TGTGCCAGCCTCTGGGGGCAAGGCAATCAGCCCCAGCATTTT.

The chain joins TRBV30 to TRBJ2-7; TRBD1 matches at 8 bases. The J segment lost 7 bases and the V segment lost 0 bases, leaving 8 bases of the junction unmatched. The CDR3 runs to 14 residues. Germline CDR1 is GTSNPN and CDR2 is SVGIG (reference sequence). In DNA form, the CDR3 reads TGTGCCTGGAGTGTAGACGGGACAGGATTTGAGCAGTACTTC. Amino acids: CAWSVDGTGFEQYF.

J is TRBJ2-7 and V is TRBV4-2, with no clear D. Looked up from germline, CDR1 is LGHNA and CDR2 is YNFKEQ. Trimming pared 1 base from V and 4 bases from J, leaving 8 bases between. The CDR3 consists of 13 residues. The CDR3 is CASSQGFSYEQYF. The CDR3 nucleotides are TGTGCCAGCAGCCAAGGTTTCAGTTACGAGCAGTACTTC.

The chain links TRBV6-5 to TRBJ1-1; D not certain. The ends were cut back, 5 bases at V and 2 bases at J, with 9 bases in the middle. The CDR3 runs to 13 residues. Germline CDR1 is MNHEY and CDR2 is SVGAGI. CDR3 DNA sequence: TGTGCCAGCAGTGTACAGCAAAACACTGAAGCTTTCTTT. It yields the protein CASSVQQNTEAFF.

V and J are TRBV6-6 and TRBJ2-7; D is unresolved. The CDR3 is 13 amino acids. The V end lost 4 bases, the J end lost 3 bases, and 10 bases lay between the germline ends. The V gene's germline CDR1 is MNHNY and CDR2 SVGAGI (reference sequence). The CDR3 nucleotides are TGTGCCAGCAGTTCAGACTCGCTCTACGAGCAGTACTTC. Protein product: CASSSDSLYEQYF.

The CDR3 sequence is CASSPLQGAPTEAFF. The CDR3 DNA reads TGCGCCAGCAGCCCCTTACAGGGGGCCCCCACTGAAGCTTTCTTT. This rearrangement joins TRBV5-1 to TRBJ1-1; 9 positions agree with TRBD1. Unmatched junction bases numbered 8, after V lost 4 bases and J lost 4 bases. The CDR3 contains 15 residues. Germline V CDR1 and CDR2: SGHRS, YFSETQ.

The chain links TRBV7-9 to TRBJ2-5, with a weak D call TRBD2 (6 bases). Trimming removed 5 bases at V and 5 bases at J, with 18 bases between. The CDR3 sequence is 15 residues long. Germline values: CDR1 SEHNR, CDR2 FQNEAQ (reference sequence). CDR3 in amino acids: CASSPWASGGETQYF. DNA of the CDR3: TGTGCCAGCAGCCCGTGGGCGTCCGGAGGGGAGACCCAGTACTTC. Full variable domain (remainder filled in from reference TRBV7-9 and TRBJ2-5): DTGVSQNPRHKITKRGQNVTFRCDPISEHNRLYWYRQTLGQGPEFLTYFQNEAQLEKSRLLSDRFSAERPKGSFSTLEIQRTEQGDSAMYLCASSPWASGGETQYFGPGTRLLVL.

V and J are TRBV18 and TRBJ1-2, with a tentative D call TRBD1 (6 bases). Germline CDR1 is KGHSH and CDR2 is LQKENI. V lost 1 base to trimming and J lost 2 bases, with 11 bases between them. The CDR3 has 15 residues. The chain's CDR3 is CASSPLGAPNYGYTF. In nucleotides, the CDR3 is TGTGCCAGCTCACCACTGGGGGCCCCCAACTATGGCTACACCTTC.

The sample holds a few counts of this clone. The chain has TRBV10-2 and TRBJ2-5; the D gene is possibly TRBD2 (5 bases). The V gene lost 10 bases and the J gene lost 5 bases, with 17 bases spanning the gap. The CDR3 covers 13 residues. CDR1 and CDR2 from the germline V gene are WSHSY and SAAADI. The CDR3 spells CATTPGGGETQYF. CDR3 bases: TGCGCCACCACCCCTGGAGGCGGGGAGACCCAGTACTTC.

The chain combines TRBV30 with TRBJ1-5, with 7 bases matching TRBD1. CDR1 is GTSNPN, CDR2 SVGIG, per germline (reference sequence). CDR3 length: 13 residues. Written as DNA, the CDR3 is TGTGGGGGTTCGAGGGGGCTAGATCAGCCCCAGCATTTT. Its protein product is CGGSRGLDQPQHF.

This clone has only one observation. V is TRBV2 and J is TRBJ2-7; 7 bases align to TRBD2. Looked up from germline, CDR1 is SNHLY and CDR2 is FYNNEI. J lost 4 bases, V lost 6 bases, and 3 bases had no gene match. The CDR3 covers 12 residues. CDR3 DNA: TGTGCCAGCAGCGCCGGGGGGTACGAGCAGTACTTC. Amino acid sequence: CASSAGGYEQYF.

This clone occurred a few times. V is TRBV5-1 and J is TRBJ2-5, with 9 bases fitting TRBD2. After removal of 0 bases from V and 2 bases from J, the junction contained 5 bases not matched to a gene. CDR3 length: 16 amino acids. Per germline, CDR1 SGHRS and CDR2 YFSETQ. For the CDR3, the DNA is TGCGCCAGCAGCTTGGGGTTAGCGGGGGTACAAGAGACCCAGTACTTC. Its translation is CASSLGLAGVQETQYF.

The CDR3, as DNA: TGTGCCAGTAGTGAGGCTGTTAGCCCTCAGCCCCAGCATTTT. It is translated as CASSEAVSPQPQHF. The V and J genes are TRBV19 and TRBJ1-5; no reliable D call. V was clipped by 5 bases and J by 6 bases, with 14 bases between them. CDR1 and CDR2 (germline): LNHDA, SQIVND (reference sequence). The CDR3 spans 14 residues.

V is TRBV4-3 and J is TRBJ2-1, with D possibly being TRBD2 (5 bases). Trimming cost V 1 base and J 0 bases, with 13 bases left between them. Germline V gene data show CDR1 as LGHNA and CDR2 as YSLEER. The CDR3 runs to 17 residues. In DNA form, the CDR3 reads TGCGCCAGCAGCCAAGGAGGAACTAGTGACTCCTACAATGAGCAGTTCTTC. This encodes CASSQGGTSDSYNEQFF.

With respect to this clone: The junction shows a germline mismatch at one end, possibly a read error. The chain joins TRBV7-9 to TRBJ1-4, with 7 nucleotides matching TRBD1. CDR3 size: 14 residues. Germline V gene lookup returns CDR1 SEHNR and CDR2 FQNEAQ (reference sequence). CDR3 loop: CSSSRGQLNEKLFF. The DNA for the CDR3 is TGTTCCAGCAGCCGGGGACAGCTTAATGAAAAACTGTTTTTT.

This clone was seen more than once but under ten times. This chain connects TRBV4-3 to TRBJ2-1; 11 bases match TRBD2. Germline V gives CDR1 LGHNA, CDR2 YSLEER. The trim removed 2 bases at V and 12 bases at J, leaving 6 bases unmatched. The CDR3 spans 14 residues. The CDR3 bases are TGCGCCAGCAGCCAAATAGCGGGAGGGGGCGGGCAGTTCTTC. This encodes CASSQIAGGGGQFF.

The rearrangement links TRBV7-9 to TRBJ1-5; D is ambiguous. The V gene lost 3 bases and the J gene lost 2 bases, with 17 bases spanning the gap. Germline loops: CDR1 SEHNR, CDR2 FQNEAQ (reference sequence). The CDR3 sequence is 17 residues long. The CDR3 coding sequence is TGTGCCAGCAGCTTCGCCGGCACGGGGAAGGGCAATCAGCCCCAGCATTTT. It translates to CASSFAGTGKGNQPQHF.

The rearrangement uses TRBV6-5 and TRBJ2-1; 11 positions match TRBD2. The V gene end was trimmed by 2 bases and the J gene end by 3 bases; junction bases not matched to a gene: 3. CDR3 length: 16 amino acids. The germline gives CDR1 MNHEY, CDR2 SVGAGI. DNA of the CDR3: TGTGCCAGCAGTTACGGGACTAGCGGACTCTACAATGAGCAGTTCTTC. It translates to CASSYGTSGLYNEQFF.

This clone was found once. The V gene is TRBV30, the J gene TRBJ2-7, with TRBD1 matching over 9 bases. This CDR3 has 13 amino acids. V shed 5 bases, J shed 1 base, and the junction held 3 bases outside the gene matches. CDR1 and CDR2 (germline): GTSNPN, SVGIG (reference sequence). The CDR3: CAWDRGVSYEQYF. The DNA of the CDR3 is TGTGCCTGGGACAGGGGGGTATCCTACGAGCAGTACTTC.